One and the same sample provided the 22 T cell receptor beta chains below, sequenced in a study of cytomegalovirus exposure and HLA in healthy donors. A multiplex PCR was run with 60 Vbeta primers and 13 Jbeta primers. TCRdb's table, derived via immunoSEQ multiplex PCR, lists solely in-frame clones and lacks some. This sample yields more than 15,000 clones, of which 75% are seen a single time; 3% to 4.5% belongs to the top ten. Source material: PBMCs. The receptors come from a man between 18 and 29 years old in good health and CMV-seronegative.

This clone has more than one count but fewer than ten. The V call is TRBV2, the J call TRBJ1-1; D not resolved. CDR1 is SNHLY, CDR2 FYNNEI, per germline. The CDR3 loop spans 10 amino acids. V lost 11 bases, J lost 8 bases, and 12 bases lay in between. The chain's CDR3 is CAGSDSEAFF. CDR3 sequence (DNA): TGTGCCGGCTCTGATTCCGAAGCTTTCTTT.

In this sample, this clone is medium-sized. This chain links TRBV21-1 with TRBJ2-1; TRBD2 is the table's D call and was not checked against the DNA. TRBV21-1 is a pseudogene locus. The CDR3 totals 15 residues. CDR3: CASSKWGLDHNEQFF. The DNA of the CDR3 is TGTGCCAGCAGCAAATGGGGACTAGACCACAATGAGCAGTTCTTC.

V is TRBV30 and J is TRBJ1-1; D is perhaps TRBD1 (6 bases). Trimming pared 1 base from V and 2 bases from J, leaving 11 bases between. Germline V CDR1 and CDR2: GTSNPN, SVGIG (reference sequence). This CDR3 has 14 amino acids. Here the CDR3 reads CAWSGGQSNTEAFF. CDR3 sequence (DNA): TGTGCCTGGAGTGGGGGACAATCTAACACTGAAGCTTTCTTT.

The genes are TRBV15 and TRBJ1-5, with TRBD1 as a possible D gene (6 bases). Trimming removed 1 base from V and 2 bases from J, with 9 bases in between. Germline V gene sequence: CDR1 LNHNV, CDR2 YYDKDF (reference sequence). The CDR3 extends over 15 amino acids. CDR3 protein: CATSRGGGGNQPQHF. CDR3 coding DNA: TGTGCCACCAGCAGAGGTGGGGGCGGCAATCAGCCCCAGCATTTT.

The count of this clone is one. The V and J genes are TRBV30 and TRBJ1-1; D is unclear. Trimming cost V 3 bases and J 2 bases, with 7 bases left between them. Looked up from germline, CDR1 is GTSNPN and CDR2 is SVGIG (reference sequence). This CDR3 has 12 amino acids. The CDR3 loop reads CAWSWSNTEAFF. CDR3 DNA: TGTGCCTGGAGCTGGAGTAACACTGAAGCTTTCTTT.

The chain has TRBV19 and TRBJ1-5; TRBD1 matches 8 bases. There are 13 residues in the CDR3. Germline CDR1 and CDR2: LNHDA and SQIVND (reference sequence). V lost 5 bases to trimming and J lost 10 bases; unmatched junction nucleotides: 7. As DNA, the CDR3 is TGTGCCAGTAGTCCCGGACAGGGTGATCCCCAGCATTTT. Translation gives CASSPGQGDPQHF.

This clone was recorded a few times. This chain uses TRBV7-9 with TRBJ2-7, with D tentatively TRBD2 (6 bases). Germline V gives CDR1 SEHNR, CDR2 FQNEAQ (reference sequence). Trimming left V 3 bases short and J 2 bases short, with 14 bases between. The CDR3 is 15 amino acids. CDR3 sequence: CASSFPEGNTYEQYF. The CDR3 bases are TGTGCCAGCAGCTTCCCGGAGGGTAATACCTACGAGCAGTACTTC.

This rearrangement joins TRBV30 to TRBJ1-6; D is undetermined. The CDR3 has 12 residues. Trimming removed 7 bases at V and 5 bases at J, with 9 bases between. Germline-derived CDR1 and CDR2 are GTSNPN and SVGIG (reference sequence). For the CDR3, the DNA is TGTGCCTCGACGGCGGATAATTCACCCCTCCACTTT. Translated, it gives CASTADNSPLHF.

This clone showed up just a few times. V and J are TRBV6-6 and TRBJ2-5, with D possibly being TRBD2 (5 bases). Trimming took 8 bases from V and 1 from J, leaving 8 bases between them. The germline gives CDR1 MNHNY, CDR2 SVGAGI (reference sequence). The CDR3 runs to 12 residues. CDR3 protein: CASSGSQETQYF. CDR3 nucleotides: TGTGCCAGCTCGGGAAGCCAAGAGACCCAGTACTTC.

The rearrangement uses TRBV7-9 and TRBJ2-1; D ambiguous. V gave up 5 bases and J gave up 3 bases, with 8 bases separating them. Germline V gene data show CDR1 as SEHNR and CDR2 as FQNEAQ (reference sequence). CDR3 size: 13 residues. The CDR3 loop reads CASSVTGYNEQFF. The CDR3 DNA sequence: TGTGCCAGCAGCGTGACTGGCTACAATGAGCAGTTCTTC.

V gene TRBV30 combines with J gene TRBJ1-2; weak D call: TRBD1 (6 bases). This CDR3 comprises 14 residues. CDR1 is GTSNPN and CDR2 is SVGIG in the germline V gene (reference sequence). V lost 4 bases and J lost 5, with 17 bases in between. CDR3 residues: CAWTPGGDIYGYTF. Written as DNA, the CDR3 is TGTGCCTGGACTCCCGGGGGGGACATATATGGCTACACCTTC.

This chain connects TRBV10-1 to TRBJ2-7; 7 positions match TRBD1. This CDR3 spans 14 amino acids. Per germline, CDR1 WNHNN and CDR2 SYGVQD (reference sequence). V shed 6 bases, J shed 5 bases, and the junction held 10 bases outside the gene matches. The CDR3 nucleotides are TGCGCCAGCAGCGAGGGACAGTTGAGGGACGAGCAGTACTTC. As protein: CASSEGQLRDEQYF.

The rearrangement uses TRBV29-1 and TRBJ2-3; tentatively, D is TRBD1 (5 bases). The germline V and J ends were trimmed by 7 bases and 0 bases, with 8 bases remaining between them. Germline V CDR1 and CDR2: SQVTM, ANQGSEA. This CDR3 has 12 residues. CDR3 protein: CSGGPSTDTQYF. In DNA form, the CDR3 reads TGCAGCGGGGGCCCAAGCACAGATACGCAGTATTTT.

V gene TRBV30 combines with J gene TRBJ1-5; D gene unclear. The V end was cut by 0 bases, the J end by 4 bases, with 10 bases between. The germline gives CDR1 GTSNPN, CDR2 SVGIG (reference sequence). The length of the CDR3 is 14 residues. The DNA of the CDR3 is TGTGCCTGGAGTGTAACGCAGGTTAATCAGCCCCAGCATTTT. The encoded protein is CAWSVTQVNQPQHF.

The chain uses TRBV2 and TRBJ1-5, with D possibly matching TRBD1 (6 bases). The V end was cut by 7 bases, the J end by 2 bases, with 12 bases between. This CDR3 spans 14 amino acids. In germline, CDR1 is SNHLY, CDR2 FYNNEI. The CDR3 protein is CASKGTTGNQPQHF. CDR3 nucleotide sequence: TGTGCCAGCAAGGGGACAACTGGCAATCAGCCCCAGCATTTT.

V gene TRBV7-9 combines with J gene TRBJ1-2, with D maybe TRBD1 (6 bases). The CDR3 length is 14 residues. CDR1 SEHNR and CDR2 FQNEAQ come from the germline V gene (reference sequence). Deletions cut 2 bases from V and 8 bases from J, with 15 bases between. CDR3 bases: TGTGCCAGCAGCTTAAACCTACAGGGCCCCGGCTACACCTTC. It codes for CASSLNLQGPGYTF.

This chain links TRBV29-1 with TRBJ2-7, with 8 bases identical to TRBD1. V shed 5 bases, J shed 3 bases, and the junction held 3 bases outside the gene matches. Per the germline V gene, CDR1 is SQVTM and CDR2 is ANQGSEA. The CDR3 consists of 12 residues. The CDR3 is CSVIGQGYEQYF. The DNA of the CDR3 is TGCAGCGTTATTGGACAGGGCTACGAGCAGTACTTC.

This clone was detected only a few times. The chain couples TRBV5-8 to TRBJ2-1, with 16 bases identical to TRBD2. This CDR3 has 18 residues. The V gene's germline CDR1 is SGHTS and CDR2 YDEGEE. The J segment lost 9 bases and the V segment lost 1 base, leaving 10 bases of the junction unmatched. In DNA form, the CDR3 reads TGTGCCAGCAGCTTGAGGCCGGGACTAGCGGGAGGGCCGGTTGAGCAGTTCTTC. It is translated as CASSLRPGLAGGPVEQFF.

This clone was recorded a few times. The chain links TRBV10-2 to TRBJ2-7; maybe TRBD1 (5 bases). There are 14 residues in the CDR3. CDR1 and CDR2 (germline): WSHSY, SAAADI. The V and J ends lost 0 bases and 2 bases respectively, with 8 bases between them. The DNA of the CDR3 is TGCGCCAGCAGTGAGTCGTGGGGCCCCTACGAGCAGTACTTC. Translated, it gives CASSESWGPYEQYF.

This chain joins TRBV13 and TRBJ2-5, with a tentative D call TRBD1 (5 bases). Germline lookup yields CDR1 PRHDT and CDR2 FYEKMQ (reference sequence). The V and J ends lost 4 bases and 2 bases respectively, with 11 bases between them. The CDR3 spans 14 residues. CDR3 DNA: TGTGCCAGCAGCTGGCGCCCAGGGCAAGAGACCCAGTACTTC. This encodes CASSWRPGQETQYF.

The chain employs TRBV7-2 and TRBJ1-1; D may be TRBD1 (5 bases). The CDR3 has 18 amino acids. V shed 5 bases and J shed 0 bases, with 22 bases lying between them. The germline V gene has CDR1 SGHTA and CDR2 FQGNSA. CDR3 protein: CASSQGAAGSTMNTEAFF. CDR3 in DNA: TGTGCCAGCAGCCAAGGGGCGGCCGGCAGTACCATGAACACTGAAGCTTTCTTT.

This rearrangement joins TRBV7-9 to TRBJ1-5, with D perhaps TRBD1 (5 bases). The CDR3 is 15 amino acids. Deletions cut 5 bases from V and 0 bases from J, with 11 bases between. The germline CDR1 and CDR2 sequences are SEHNR and FQNEAQ (reference sequence). CDR3: CASSRTGISNQPQHF. The DNA for the CDR3 is TGTGCCAGCAGCCGAACAGGAATTAGCAATCAGCCCCAGCATTTT.